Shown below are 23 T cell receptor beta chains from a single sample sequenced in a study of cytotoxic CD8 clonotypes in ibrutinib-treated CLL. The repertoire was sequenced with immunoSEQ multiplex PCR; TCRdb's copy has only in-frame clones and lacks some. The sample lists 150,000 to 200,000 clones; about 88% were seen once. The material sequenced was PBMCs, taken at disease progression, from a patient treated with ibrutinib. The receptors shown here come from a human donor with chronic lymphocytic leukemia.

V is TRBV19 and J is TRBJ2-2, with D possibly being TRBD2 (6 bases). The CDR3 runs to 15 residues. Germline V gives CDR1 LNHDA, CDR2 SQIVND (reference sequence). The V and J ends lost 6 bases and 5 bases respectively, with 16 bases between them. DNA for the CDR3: TGTGCCAGTAGAGGCGCGGGAATGATTACCGGGGAGCTGTTTTTT. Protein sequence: CASRGAGMITGELFF.

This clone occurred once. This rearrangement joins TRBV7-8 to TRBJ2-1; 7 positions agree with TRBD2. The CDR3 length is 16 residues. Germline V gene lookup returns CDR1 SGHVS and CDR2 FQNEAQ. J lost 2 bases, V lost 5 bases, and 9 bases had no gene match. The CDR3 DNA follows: TGTGCCAGCAGCCCGACCGGCGGGAGACCCTACAATGAGCAGTTCTTC. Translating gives CASSPTGGRPYNEQFF. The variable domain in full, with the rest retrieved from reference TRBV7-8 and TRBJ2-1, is GAGVSQSPRYKVAKRGQDVALRCDPISGHVSLFWYQQALGQGPEFLTYFQNEAQLDKSGLPSDRFFAERPEGSVSTLKIQRTQQEDSAVYLCASSPTGGRPYNEQFFGPGTRLTVL.

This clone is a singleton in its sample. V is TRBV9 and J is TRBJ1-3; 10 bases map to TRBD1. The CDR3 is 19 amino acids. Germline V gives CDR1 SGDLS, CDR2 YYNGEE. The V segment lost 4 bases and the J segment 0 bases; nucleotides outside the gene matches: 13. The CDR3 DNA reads TGTGCCAGCAGCCTACGACAGGGGGCTTTGACGACCTCTGGAAACACCATATATTTT. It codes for CASSLRQGALTTSGNTIYF.

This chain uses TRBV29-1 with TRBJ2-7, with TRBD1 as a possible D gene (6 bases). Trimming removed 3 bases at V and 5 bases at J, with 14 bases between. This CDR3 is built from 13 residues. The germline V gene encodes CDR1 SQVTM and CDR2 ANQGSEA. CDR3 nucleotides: TGCAGCGTTGATTCGCAGGGGAGCGACGAGCAGTACTTC. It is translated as CSVDSQGSDEQYF.

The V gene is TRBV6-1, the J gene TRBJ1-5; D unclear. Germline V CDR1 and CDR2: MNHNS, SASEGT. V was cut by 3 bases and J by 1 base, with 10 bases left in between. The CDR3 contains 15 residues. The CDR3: CASSDSGRSNQPQHF. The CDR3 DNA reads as TGTGCCAGCAGTGACTCCGGAAGGAGCAATCAGCCCCAGCATTTT.

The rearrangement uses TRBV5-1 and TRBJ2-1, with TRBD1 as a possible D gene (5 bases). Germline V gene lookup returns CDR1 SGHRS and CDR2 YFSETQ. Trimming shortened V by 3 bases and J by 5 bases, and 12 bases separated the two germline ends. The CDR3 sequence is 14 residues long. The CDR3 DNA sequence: TGCGCCAGCAGCTCAGGGTCCATGCACAATGAGCAGTTCTTC. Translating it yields CASSSGSMHNEQFF.

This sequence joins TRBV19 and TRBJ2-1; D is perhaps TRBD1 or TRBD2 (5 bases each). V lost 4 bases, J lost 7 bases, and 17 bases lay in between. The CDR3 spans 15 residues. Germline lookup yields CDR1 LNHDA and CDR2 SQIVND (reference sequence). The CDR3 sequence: CASSTGTFPRNEQFF. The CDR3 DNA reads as TGTGCCAGTAGTACAGGGACCTTCCCGAGGAATGAGCAGTTCTTC.

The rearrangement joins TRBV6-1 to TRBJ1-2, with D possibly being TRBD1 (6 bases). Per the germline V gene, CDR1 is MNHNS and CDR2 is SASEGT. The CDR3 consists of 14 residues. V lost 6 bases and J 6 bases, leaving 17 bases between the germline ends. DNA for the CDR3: TGTGCCAGCAGGCACCGCCAGGGGATTGATGGCTACACCTTC. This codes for CASRHRQGIDGYTF.

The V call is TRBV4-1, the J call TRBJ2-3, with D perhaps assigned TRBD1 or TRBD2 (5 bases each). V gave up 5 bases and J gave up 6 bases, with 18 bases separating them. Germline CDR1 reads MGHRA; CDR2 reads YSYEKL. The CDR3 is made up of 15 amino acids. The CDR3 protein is CASSSAGAGGDTQYF. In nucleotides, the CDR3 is TGCGCCAGCAGCAGCGCCGGGGCGGGTGGTGATACGCAGTATTTT.

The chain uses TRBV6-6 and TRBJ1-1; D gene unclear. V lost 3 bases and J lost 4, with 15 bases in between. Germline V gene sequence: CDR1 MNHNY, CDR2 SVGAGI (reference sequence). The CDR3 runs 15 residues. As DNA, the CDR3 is TGTGCCAGCAGTTATTTGGGCCAGGCGAGCACTGAAGCTTTCTTT. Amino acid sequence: CASSYLGQASTEAFF.

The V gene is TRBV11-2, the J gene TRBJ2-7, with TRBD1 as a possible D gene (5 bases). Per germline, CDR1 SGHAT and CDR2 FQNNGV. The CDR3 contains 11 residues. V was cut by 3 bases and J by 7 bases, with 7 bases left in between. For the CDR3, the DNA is TGTGCCAGCAGCTTGGGGCTTGAGCAGTACTTC. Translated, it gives CASSLGLEQYF.

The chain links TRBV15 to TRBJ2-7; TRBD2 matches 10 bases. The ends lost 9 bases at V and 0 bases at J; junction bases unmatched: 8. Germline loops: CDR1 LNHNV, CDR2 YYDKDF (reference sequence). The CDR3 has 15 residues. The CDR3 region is CATRDPSGSSYEQYF. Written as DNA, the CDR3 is TGTGCCACGCGAGATCCTAGCGGGAGCTCCTACGAGCAGTACTTC.

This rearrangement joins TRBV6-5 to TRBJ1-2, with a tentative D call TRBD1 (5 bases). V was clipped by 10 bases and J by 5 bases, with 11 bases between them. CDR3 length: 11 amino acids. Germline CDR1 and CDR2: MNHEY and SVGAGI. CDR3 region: CATQGVYGYTF. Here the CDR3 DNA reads TGTGCCACCCAAGGGGTATATGGCTACACCTTC.

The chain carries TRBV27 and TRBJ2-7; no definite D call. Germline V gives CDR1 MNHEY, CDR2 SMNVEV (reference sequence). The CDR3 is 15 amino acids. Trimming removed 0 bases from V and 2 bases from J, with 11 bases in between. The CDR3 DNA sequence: TGTGCCAGCAGTTTATCTCCAAGGCCAACCTACGAGCAGTACTTC. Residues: CASSLSPRPTYEQYF.

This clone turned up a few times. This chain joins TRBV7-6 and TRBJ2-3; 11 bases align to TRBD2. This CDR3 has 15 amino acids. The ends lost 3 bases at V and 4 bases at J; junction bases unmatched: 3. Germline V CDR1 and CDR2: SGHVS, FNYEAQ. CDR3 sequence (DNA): TGTGCCAGCAGCTTTCTAGCGGGAGGTGCAGATACGCAGTATTTT. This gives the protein CASSFLAGGADTQYF.

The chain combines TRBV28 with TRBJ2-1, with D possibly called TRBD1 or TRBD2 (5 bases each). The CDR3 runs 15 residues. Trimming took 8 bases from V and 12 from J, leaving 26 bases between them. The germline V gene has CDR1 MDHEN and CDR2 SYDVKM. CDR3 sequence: CASSLSVSGTLAQFF. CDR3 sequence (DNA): TGTGCCAGCTCCCTTAGCGTCAGTGGGACCTTGGCGCAGTTCTTC.

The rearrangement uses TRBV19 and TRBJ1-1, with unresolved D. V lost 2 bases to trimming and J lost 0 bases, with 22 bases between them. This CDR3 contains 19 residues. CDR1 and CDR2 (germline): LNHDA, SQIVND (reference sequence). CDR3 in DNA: TGTGCCAGTAGTATATTGTGGCGAGCCCATAATAAAGTGAACACTGAAGCTTTCTTT. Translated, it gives CASSILWRAHNKVNTEAFF.

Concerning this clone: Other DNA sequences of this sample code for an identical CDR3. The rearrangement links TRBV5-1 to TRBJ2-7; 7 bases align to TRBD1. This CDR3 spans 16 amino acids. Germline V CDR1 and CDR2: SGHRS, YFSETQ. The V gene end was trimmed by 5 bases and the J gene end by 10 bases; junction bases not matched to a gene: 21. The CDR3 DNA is TGCGCCAGCAGAGTGGCCACGGGACAGCTTGGCGGCGAACAGTACTTC. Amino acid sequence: CASRVATGQLGGEQYF.

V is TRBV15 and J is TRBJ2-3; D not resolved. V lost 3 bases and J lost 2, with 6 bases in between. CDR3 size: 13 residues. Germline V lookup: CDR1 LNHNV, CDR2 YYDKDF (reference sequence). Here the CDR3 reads CATSSMDTDTQYF. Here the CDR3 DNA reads TGTGCCACCAGCAGTATGGACACAGATACGCAGTATTTT.

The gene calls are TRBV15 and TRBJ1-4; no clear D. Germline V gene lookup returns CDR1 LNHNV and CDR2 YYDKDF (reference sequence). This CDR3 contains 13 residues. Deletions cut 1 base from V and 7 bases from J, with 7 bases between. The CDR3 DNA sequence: TGTGCCACCAGCAGAGTGCCGAGTGAAAAACTGTTTTTT. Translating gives CATSRVPSEKLFF. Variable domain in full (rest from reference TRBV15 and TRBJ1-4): DAMVIQNPRYQVTQFGKPVTLSCSQTLNHNVMYWYQQKSSQAPKLLFHYYDKDFNNEADTPDNFQSRRPNTSFCFLDIRSPGLGDTAMYLCATSRVPSEKLFFGSGTQLSVL.

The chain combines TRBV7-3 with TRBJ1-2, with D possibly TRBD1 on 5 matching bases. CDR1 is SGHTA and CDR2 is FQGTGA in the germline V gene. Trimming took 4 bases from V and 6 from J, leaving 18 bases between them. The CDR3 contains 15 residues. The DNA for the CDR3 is TGTGCCAGCAGCTCTTCCGGGACCCCGTCAAATGGCTACACCTTC. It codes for CASSSSGTPSNGYTF. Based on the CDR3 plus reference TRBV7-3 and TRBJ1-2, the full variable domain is GAGVSQTPSNKVTEKGKYVELRCDPISGHTALYWYRQSLGQGPEFLIYFQGTGAADDSGLPNDRFFAVRPEGSVSTLKIQRTERGDSAVYLCASSSSGTPSNGYTFGSGTRLTVV.

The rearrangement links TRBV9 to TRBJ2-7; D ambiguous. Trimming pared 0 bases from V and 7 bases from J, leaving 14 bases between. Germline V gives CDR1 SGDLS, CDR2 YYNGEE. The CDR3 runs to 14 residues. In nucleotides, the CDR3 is TGTGCCAGCAGCGTAGGGGCCTCCGTGAGAGAGCAGTACTTC. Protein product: CASSVGASVREQYF.

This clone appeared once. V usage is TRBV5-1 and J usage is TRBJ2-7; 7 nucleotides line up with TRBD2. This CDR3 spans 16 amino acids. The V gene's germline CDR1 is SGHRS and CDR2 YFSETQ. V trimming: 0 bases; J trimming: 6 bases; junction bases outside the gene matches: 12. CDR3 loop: CASSLDAGEGYGEQYF. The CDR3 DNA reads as TGCGCCAGCAGCTTGGATGCGGGAGAGGGGTATGGCGAGCAGTACTTC.